This TCR beta chain was captured by sequencing in a study of cytomegalovirus exposure and HLA in healthy donors. It was with 60 Vbeta and 13 Jbeta primers that the PCR ran. Produced via immunoSEQ multiplex PCR; TCRdb's table is partial and in-frame only. Counted here are about 200,000 clones, 80% to 90% occurring once; the ten biggest clones make up around 0.3%. This clonotype was sampled from a woman in her 30s in good health and CMV-seronegative. Material for sequencing was PBMCs.

The CDR3 coding sequence is TGTGCCGTCCGGACAGACTCTAGCACAGATACGCAGTATTTT. Amino acids: CAVRTDSSTDTQYF. The V and J genes are TRBV6-5 and TRBJ2-3, with D possibly TRBD1 on 6 matching bases. This CDR3 is 14 amino acids long. Germline-derived CDR1 and CDR2 are MNHEY and SVGAGI. The germline V and J ends were trimmed by 11 bases and 0 bases, with 15 bases remaining between them.